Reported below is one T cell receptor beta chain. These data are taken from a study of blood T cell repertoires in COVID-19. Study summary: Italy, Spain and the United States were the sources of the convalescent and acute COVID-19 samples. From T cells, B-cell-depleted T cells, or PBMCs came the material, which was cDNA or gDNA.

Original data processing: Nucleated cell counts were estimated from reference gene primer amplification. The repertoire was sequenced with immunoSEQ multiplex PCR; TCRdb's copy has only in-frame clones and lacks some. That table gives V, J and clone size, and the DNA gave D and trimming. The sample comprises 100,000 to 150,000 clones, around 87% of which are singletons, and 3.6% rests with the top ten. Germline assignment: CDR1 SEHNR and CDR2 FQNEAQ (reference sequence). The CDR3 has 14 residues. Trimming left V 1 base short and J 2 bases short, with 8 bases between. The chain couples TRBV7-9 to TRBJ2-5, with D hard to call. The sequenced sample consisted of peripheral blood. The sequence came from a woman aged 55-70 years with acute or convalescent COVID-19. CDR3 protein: CASSLESRQETQYF. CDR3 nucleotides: TGTGCCAGCAGCTTAGAATCCCGGCAAGAGACCCAGTACTTC.